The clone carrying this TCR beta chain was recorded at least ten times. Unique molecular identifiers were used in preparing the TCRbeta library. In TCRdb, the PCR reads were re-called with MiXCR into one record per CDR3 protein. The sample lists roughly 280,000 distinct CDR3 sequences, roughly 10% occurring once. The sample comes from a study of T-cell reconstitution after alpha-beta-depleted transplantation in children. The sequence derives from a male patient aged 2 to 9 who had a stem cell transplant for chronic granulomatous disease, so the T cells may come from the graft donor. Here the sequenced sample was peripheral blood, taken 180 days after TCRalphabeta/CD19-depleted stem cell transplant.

The DNA of the CDR3 is TGTGCCAGCAGCCGAGGGTGGTCAGATACGCAGTATTTT. Its protein product is CASSRGWSDTQYF. The chain has TRBV7-2 and TRBJ2-3; a weak D match, TRBD2 (5 bases). Per the germline V gene, CDR1 is SGHTA and CDR2 is FQGNSA. V lost 5 bases to trimming and J lost 4 bases, with 10 bases between them. The CDR3 extends over 13 amino acids.